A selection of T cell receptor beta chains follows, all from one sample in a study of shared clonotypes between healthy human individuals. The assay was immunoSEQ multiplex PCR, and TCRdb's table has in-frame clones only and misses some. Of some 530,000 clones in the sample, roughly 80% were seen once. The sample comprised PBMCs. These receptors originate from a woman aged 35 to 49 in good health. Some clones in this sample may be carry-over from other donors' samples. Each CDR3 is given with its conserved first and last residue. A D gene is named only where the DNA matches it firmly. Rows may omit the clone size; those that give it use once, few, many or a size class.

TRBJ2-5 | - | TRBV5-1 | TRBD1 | TGCGCCAGCAGCACAGGGACAGCGCATTACCAAGAGACCCAGTACTTC | CASSTGTAHYQETQYF
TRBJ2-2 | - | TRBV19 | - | TGTGCCAGTGCAAGTGGCCTTCTGCGTAGCACCGGGGAGCTGTTTTTT | CASASGLLRSTGELFF
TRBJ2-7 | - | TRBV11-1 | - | TGTGCCAGCAGCCAAGGTTCTTACAGCTCCTACGAGCAGTACTTC | CASSQGSYSSYEQYF
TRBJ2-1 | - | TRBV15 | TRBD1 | TGTGCCACCAGTTCATGGACAGGGGGCATCAACAATGAGCAGTTCTTC | CATSSWTGGINNEQFF
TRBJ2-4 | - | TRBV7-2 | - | TGTGCCAGCAGCCGTAGACGGCTAGCCAAAAACATTCAGTACTTC | CASSRRRLAKNIQYF
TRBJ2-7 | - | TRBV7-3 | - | TGTGCCAGCAGCTTATTACGGGGGCAAGGGTACGAGCAGTACTTC | CASSLLRGQGYEQYF
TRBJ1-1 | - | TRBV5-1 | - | TGCGCCAGCAGCGCAGGACACCGACTAACTGAAGCTTTCTTT | CASSAGHRLTEAFF
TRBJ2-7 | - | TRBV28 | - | TGTGCCAGCACCGGACAGAACCCCAGCTACGAGCAGTACTTC | CASTGQNPSYEQYF
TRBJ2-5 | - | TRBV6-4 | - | TGTGCCAGCCGCCCCAAACAAAGACACGAAGAGACCCAGTACTTC | CASRPKQRHEETQYF
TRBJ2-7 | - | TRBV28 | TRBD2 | TGTGCCAGCAGTCCAAGGACTAGTTTAGGCTACGAGCAGTACTTC | CASSPRTSLGYEQYF
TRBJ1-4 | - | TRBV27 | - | TGTGCCAGCAGTTTTGGAACGCCTAATGAAAAACTGTTTTTT | CASSFGTPNEKLFF
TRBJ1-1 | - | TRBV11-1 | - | TGTGCCAGCAGCTTAGACAGTGCATACACTGAAGCTTTCTTT | CASSLDSAYTEAFF
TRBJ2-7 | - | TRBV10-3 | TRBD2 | TGTGCCATCAGTACTAGCGGGTTCTACGAGCAGTACTTC | CAISTSGFYEQYF
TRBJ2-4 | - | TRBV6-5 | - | TGTGCCAGCAGTTACTCGGCGGAAAACATTCAGTACTTC | CASSYSAENIQYF
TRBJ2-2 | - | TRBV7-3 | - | TGTGCCAGCAGCTCGTCGAACACCGGGGAGCTGTTTTTT | CASSSSNTGELFF
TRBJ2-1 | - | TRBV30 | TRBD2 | TGTGCCTGGAGTGTACTAGGGGCTAGCGGTGAGGATGAGCAGTTCTTC | CAWSVLGASGEDEQFF
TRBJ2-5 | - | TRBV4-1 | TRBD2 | TGCGCCAGCAGCCAAGGGACTAGCGGAGTCCAAGAGACCCAGTACTTC | CASSQGTSGVQETQYF
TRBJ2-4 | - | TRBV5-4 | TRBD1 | TGTGCCAGCAGCCACGCCAGGGACAGGGGAATGCAAAACATTCAGTACTTC | CASSHARDRGMQNIQYF
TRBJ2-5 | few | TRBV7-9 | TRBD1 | TGTGCCAGCAGCCGGGACAGGGGGTTGGAGACCCAGTACTTC | CASSRDRGLETQYF
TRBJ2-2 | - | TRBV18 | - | TGTGCCAGCTCAAGTGGCCAGGCGAACACCGGGGAGCTGTTTTTT | CASSSGQANTGELFF
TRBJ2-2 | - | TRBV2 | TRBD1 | TGTGCTAGCTCCGGGACAGGGGTCGGTCTCACCGTGGAGCTGTTTTTT | CASSGTGVGLTVELFF
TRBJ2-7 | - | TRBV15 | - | TGTGCCACCAGCAGAGTAACGACAGACCCCTACGAGCAGTACTTC | CATSRVTTDPYEQYF
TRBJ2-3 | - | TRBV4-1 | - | TGCGCCAGCAGCCAAGATCTGAACCTTCGAACGCAGTATTTT | CASSQDLNLRTQYF
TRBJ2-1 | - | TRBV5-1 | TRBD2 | TGCGCCAGCAGCTTTACTAGCGGCACCTACAATGAGCAGTTCTTC | CASSFTSGTYNEQFF
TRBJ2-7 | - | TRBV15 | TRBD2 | TGTGCCACCAGCAGAGAACCGGGACTAGCGGGATGGTTCGAGCAGTACTTC | CATSREPGLAGWFEQYF
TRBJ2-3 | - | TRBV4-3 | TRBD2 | TGCGCCAGCAGCCAAGATGCCCATCTAGCGGGAGTCCCAGATACGCAGTATTTT | CASSQDAHLAGVPDTQYF
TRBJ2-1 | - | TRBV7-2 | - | TGTGCCAGCAGCTTAGGCCAGGGGCCCTACAATGAGCAGTTCTTC | CASSLGQGPYNEQFF
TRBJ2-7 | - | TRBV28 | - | TGTGCCAGCAGTTTATTAGTTACAGCGACCTACGAGCAGTACTTC | CASSLLVTATYEQYF
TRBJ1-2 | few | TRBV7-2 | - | TGTGCCAGCAGCCCAAGGCAGGGTTCTGTCTACACCTTC | CASSPRQGSVYTF
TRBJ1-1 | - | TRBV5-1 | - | TGCGCCAGCAGCTTACTCCAGGGGAAGAACACTGAAGCTTTCTTT | CASSLLQGKNTEAFF
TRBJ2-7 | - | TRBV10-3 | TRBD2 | TGTGCCATCAGTGGGGGACTAGCGGGAGAAGGGCTCGAGCAGTACTTC | CAISGGLAGEGLEQYF
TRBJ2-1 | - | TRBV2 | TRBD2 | TGTGCCAGCAGTGTTGACGGGAGGGGCAATGAGCAGTTCTTC | CASSVDGRGNEQFF
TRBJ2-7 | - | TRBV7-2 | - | TGTGCCAGCAGCCAACGAGAGGGCTACGAGCAGTACTTC | CASSQREGYEQYF
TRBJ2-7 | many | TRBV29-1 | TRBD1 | TGCAGCGCCACGGGACAGGGGGCTCACGAGCAGTACTTC | CSATGQGAHEQYF
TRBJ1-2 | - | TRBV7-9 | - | TGTGCCAGCAGCTACGGGGATAACTATGGCTACACCTTC | CASSYGDNYGYTF
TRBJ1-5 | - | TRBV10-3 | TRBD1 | TGTGCCATCAGTGAGTCTAGAAGGGGACAGACAAATCAGCCCCAGCATTTT | CAISESRRGQTNQPQHF
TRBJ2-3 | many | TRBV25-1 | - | TGTGCCAGCAGTGAAGCGGAGGCCCCGGGGGCAGATACGCAGTATTTT | CASSEAEAPGADTQYF
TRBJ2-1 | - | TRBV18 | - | TGTGCCAGCTCACCTCAGGGGAGCTCCTACAATGAGCAGTTCTTC | CASSPQGSSYNEQFF
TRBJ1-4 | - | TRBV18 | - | TGTGCCAGCTCACCACTAGGCAGGGAGATGGAAAAACTGTTTTTT | CASSPLGREMEKLFF
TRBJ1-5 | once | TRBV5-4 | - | TGTGCCAGCAGCTTGGGGTTCGGCAACAATCAGCCCCAGCATTTT | CASSLGFGNNQPQHF
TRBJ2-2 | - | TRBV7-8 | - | TGTGCCAGCAGCTCCAGGACGAACACCGGGGAGCTGTTTTTT | CASSSRTNTGELFF